The 23 T cell receptor beta chains listed next were all sequenced from one sample in a study of T cells in Graves' hyperthyroidism and ophthalmopathy. Amplification of TCR beta CDR3 regions was performed using RNA transcripts as template. HTBI primers were used for first-round RT-PCR of the TCR CDR3. One entry per CDR3 protein results from TCRdb running MiXCR on the multiplex PCR reads. Of a few hundred thousand distinct CDR3 sequences listed, 15% to 17% are singletons. Sequencing was performed on blood. Every receptor here comes from a woman aged 18-35 years with Graves' hyperthyroidism that later progressed to Graves' ophthalmopathy.

This clonotype was seen ten or more times. The gene calls are TRBV7-8 and TRBJ1-1, with TRBD1 identical over 10 bases. Germline V gene lookup returns CDR1 SGHVS and CDR2 FQNEAQ. This CDR3 has 18 residues. J was trimmed by 4 bases and V by 1 base; bases with no gene match: 12. Here the CDR3 DNA reads TGTGCCAGCAGCTTAGGTATTGAGACAGGGGGCTGGGGCACTGAAGCTTTCTTT. It encodes CASSLGIETGGWGTEAFF.

This clonotype was counted many times. CDR3 residues: CAISNATGVPLNTEAFF. The CDR3 nucleotides are TGTGCCATCAGCAACGCGACAGGGGTGCCCTTGAACACTGAAGCTTTCTTT. The chain combines TRBV10-3 with TRBJ1-1, with 8 bases identical to TRBD1. The CDR3 has 17 residues. V was clipped by 6 bases and J by 0 bases; unmatched bases: 12. Germline CDR1 reads ENHRY; CDR2 reads SYGVKD.

Ten or more counts support this clonotype. The V and J genes are TRBV11-3 and TRBJ2-7, with 9 bases that match TRBD1. This CDR3 has 15 amino acids. Germline trimming cut 5 bases from V and 3 bases from J; bases unmatched to any gene: 8. Germline V gene data show CDR1 as SGHNT and CDR2 as YENEEA. The CDR3 DNA sequence: TGTGCCAGCAGCCGCGGGACAGGGTCCGACTACGAGCAGTACTTC. This codes for CASSRGTGSDYEQYF. The variable domain in full, with the rest retrieved from reference TRBV11-3 and TRBJ2-7, is EAGVVQSPRYKIIEKKQPVAFWCNPISGHNTLYWYLQNLGQGPELLIRYENEEAVDDSQLPKDRFSAERLKGVDSTLKIQPAELGDSAVYLCASSRGTGSDYEQYFGPGTRLTVT.

The sample holds many counts of this clonotype. The chain uses TRBV27 and TRBJ1-1, with a tentative D call TRBD1 (5 bases). The germline V gene has CDR1 MNHEY and CDR2 SMNVEV (reference sequence). With 0 bases removed from V and 4 bases from J, the gap between germline ends came to 9 bases. The CDR3 has 14 amino acids. CDR3 coding DNA: TGTGCCAGCAGTTTATCGAGGGGTGGCACTGAAGCTTTCTTT. Protein sequence: CASSLSRGGTEAFF.

This chain uses TRBV9 with TRBJ2-1, with D perhaps TRBD2 (6 bases). The V and J ends lost 3 bases and 0 bases respectively, with 10 bases between them. Looked up from germline, CDR1 is SGDLS and CDR2 is YYNGEE. The CDR3 has 15 residues. Here the CDR3 reads CASSADGSSYNEQFF. The CDR3 region has the DNA TGTGCCAGCAGCGCGGACGGGAGCTCCTACAATGAGCAGTTCTTC.

This sequence joins TRBV10-3 and TRBJ1-2, with a weak D call TRBD1 (6 bases). The CDR3 spans 12 residues. Looked up from germline, CDR1 is ENHRY and CDR2 is SYGVKD. V gave up 8 bases and J gave up 8 bases, with 15 bases separating them. CDR3 loop: CAISQGRNGYTF. CDR3 bases: TGTGCCATCTCCCAGGGGCGTAACGGCTACACCTTC.

The chain carries TRBV20-1 and TRBJ2-5; 8 positions match TRBD2. Per germline, CDR1 DFQATT and CDR2 SNEGSKA (reference sequence). The trim removed 2 bases at V and 1 base at J, leaving 15 bases unmatched. The CDR3 is 18 residues long. The CDR3 protein is CSARSGARQREFQETQYF. CDR3 coding DNA: TGCAGTGCTAGATCCGGAGCCCGGCAGCGGGAGTTCCAAGAGACCCAGTACTTC.

This chain links TRBV9 with TRBJ2-2; D is unresolved. Deletions cut 0 bases from V and 5 bases from J, with 5 bases between. Germline values: CDR1 SGDLS, CDR2 YYNGEE. This CDR3 has 13 residues. The DNA of the CDR3 is TGTGCCAGCAGCGTAGTTCCTACCGGGGAGCTGTTTTTT. Protein sequence: CASSVVPTGELFF.

This clonotype was seen at least ten times. V is TRBV2 and J is TRBJ1-2, with 7 bases lining up with TRBD1. Germline V lookup: CDR1 SNHLY, CDR2 FYNNEI. CDR3 length: 12 amino acids. The junction had 8 bases not matched to a gene; V was cut back by 8 bases and J by 8 bases. Here the CDR3 DNA reads TGTGCCAGCCGGATCGACAGGGACGGCTACACCTTC. It translates to CASRIDRDGYTF.

The table lists this clonotype with many counts. This chain links TRBV7-3 with TRBJ2-2; 11 bases fit TRBD2. From germline, CDR1 is SGHTA and CDR2 FQGTGA. This CDR3 is built from 18 residues. The V gene end was trimmed by 4 bases and the J gene end by 4 bases; junction bases not matched to a gene: 11. The CDR3 is CASSSGLAGPLGTGELFF. Here the CDR3 DNA reads TGTGCCAGCAGCTCCGGACTAGCGGGCCCACTGGGCACCGGGGAGCTGTTTTTT.

This clonotype was detected many times. This sequence joins TRBV5-1 and TRBJ1-6; 9 bases line up with TRBD1. Trimming removed 1 base from V and 5 bases from J; junction bases left unmatched: 7. The CDR3 runs 17 residues. In germline, CDR1 is SGHRS, CDR2 YFSETQ. In DNA form, the CDR3 reads TGCGCCAGCAGCTTGACGGACAGGGGACGAGATAATTCACCCCTCCACTTT. It yields the protein CASSLTDRGRDNSPLHF.

The rearrangement uses TRBV15 and TRBJ1-4; tentatively, D is TRBD1 (5 bases). The CDR3 is made up of 17 amino acids. The germline gives CDR1 LNHNV, CDR2 YYDKDF (reference sequence). The V end was cut by 0 bases, the J end by 6 bases, with 17 bases between. This chain's CDR3 is CATSRDHRGVKDEKLFF. DNA of the CDR3: TGTGCCACCAGCAGAGATCATCGGGGGGTGAAAGATGAAAAACTGTTTTTT.

This clonotype has at least ten counts. The V and J genes are TRBV12-3 or TRBV12-4 and TRBJ1-1; perhaps TRBD1 as D (6 bases). Trimming stripped 6 bases from V and 1 base from J, with 12 bases between. The length of the CDR3 is 14 residues. CDR3 protein: CASRGGGGNTEAFF. CDR3 sequence (DNA): TGTGCCAGCAGGGGAGGGGGGGGGAACACTGAAGCTTTCTTT.

This clonotype showed up many times. The rearrangement joins TRBV6-2 or TRBV6-3 to TRBJ2-1; D not certain. Germline V gives CDR1 MNHEY, CDR2 SVGEGT. This CDR3 spans 11 amino acids. CDR3 sequence: CATIAQYEQFF. The CDR3 DNA follows: TGTGCTACGATAGCTCAGTATGAGCAGTTCTTC.

The table lists this clonotype with many counts. This chain connects TRBV13 to TRBJ1-2; D unresolved. Trimming pared 4 bases from V and 4 bases from J, leaving 16 bases between. CDR3 length: 15 amino acids. CDR1 is PRHDT, CDR2 FYEKMQ, per germline (reference sequence). This CDR3 is CASSSLWVAPYGYTF. The CDR3 DNA reads as TGTGCCAGCAGCTCACTGTGGGTCGCACCCTATGGCTACACCTTC.

The chain uses TRBV4-2 and TRBJ1-5; D is uncertain. The germline gives CDR1 LGHNA, CDR2 YNFKEQ. The CDR3 covers 15 residues. V lost 0 bases and J 6 bases, leaving 12 bases between the germline ends. The CDR3 sequence is CASSQDLKNFQPQHF. The CDR3 nucleotides read TGTGCCAGCAGCCAAGATCTAAAGAACTTTCAGCCCCAGCATTTT.

This chain joins TRBV20-1 and TRBJ2-1; TRBD2 matches at 11 bases. CDR1 and CDR2 from the germline V gene are DFQATT and SNEGSKA (reference sequence). There are 20 residues in the CDR3. V lost 5 bases to trimming and J lost 0 bases; unmatched junction nucleotides: 18. In DNA form, the CDR3 reads TGCAGTGCTCCCCTCTTACTAGCGGGAGTAGCAGGGGGCTCCTACAATGAGCAGTTCTTC. Residues: CSAPLLLAGVAGGSYNEQFF.

In regard to this clonotype: A much larger clone differs from this one at a single base, so this may be a read error. The chain employs TRBV9 and TRBJ2-1; 8 bases align to TRBD2. The CDR3 has 15 amino acids. Trimming removed 3 bases from V and 9 bases from J; junction bases left unmatched: 11. The germline CDR1 and CDR2 sequences are SGDLS and YYNGEE. DNA of the CDR3: TGTGCCAGCAGCGCAGAGTCCAGCCGGGGGGGTGAGCAGTTCTTC. Translation: CASSAESSRGGEQFF.

This rearrangement joins TRBV11-3 to TRBJ2-2, with D perhaps TRBD1 (6 bases). This CDR3 region has 16 residues. Per germline, CDR1 SGHNT and CDR2 YENEEA. V gave up 5 bases and J gave up 2 bases, with 15 bases separating them. The DNA of the CDR3 is TGTGCCAGCAGCCCCCCCCCTGGGGGCAACACCGGGGAGCTGTTTTTT. It translates to CASSPPPGGNTGELFF.

This clonotype was observed many times. This chain connects TRBV7-2 to TRBJ1-5; 11 bases fit TRBD1. The ends lost 5 bases at V and 3 bases at J; junction bases unmatched: 9. The CDR3 is 17 amino acids. Germline-derived CDR1 and CDR2 are SGHTA and FQGNSA. The CDR3 here is CASSPRTGGLDNQPQHF. For the CDR3, the DNA is TGTGCCAGCAGCCCCCGGACAGGGGGCTTAGACAATCAGCCCCAGCATTTT.

This clonotype was found many times. V gene TRBV15 combines with J gene TRBJ2-7; TRBD1 matches 8 bases. The CDR3 runs to 14 residues. Per the germline V gene, CDR1 is LNHNV and CDR2 is YYDKDF (reference sequence). Trimming cost V 2 bases and J 7 bases; bases outside gene matches: 7. The CDR3 nucleotides are TGTGCCACCAGCAGATATCAGGGGGCAGATGAGCAGTACTTC. This sequence encodes CATSRYQGADEQYF.

The V call is TRBV6-5, the J call TRBJ2-1; 11 bases line up with TRBD2. The CDR3 sequence is 14 residues long. Germline CDR1 reads MNHEY; CDR2 reads SVGAGI. The J segment lost 10 bases and the V segment lost 3 bases, leaving 5 bases of the junction unmatched. CDR3 in DNA: TGTGCCAGCAGTTATGGGGCTAGCGGGAGGGAGCAGTTCTTC. Protein sequence: CASSYGASGREQFF.

The chain carries TRBV6-2 or TRBV6-3 and TRBJ2-3; perhaps D is TRBD1 or TRBD2 (5 bases each). The germline V gene has CDR1 MNHEY and CDR2 SVGEGT. This CDR3 is 15 amino acids long. With 0 bases removed from V and 1 base from J, the gap between germline ends came to 8 bases. DNA for the CDR3: TGTGCCAGCAGTTACTCCGGGACGGGCACAGATACGCAGTATTTT. It encodes CASSYSGTGTDTQYF.